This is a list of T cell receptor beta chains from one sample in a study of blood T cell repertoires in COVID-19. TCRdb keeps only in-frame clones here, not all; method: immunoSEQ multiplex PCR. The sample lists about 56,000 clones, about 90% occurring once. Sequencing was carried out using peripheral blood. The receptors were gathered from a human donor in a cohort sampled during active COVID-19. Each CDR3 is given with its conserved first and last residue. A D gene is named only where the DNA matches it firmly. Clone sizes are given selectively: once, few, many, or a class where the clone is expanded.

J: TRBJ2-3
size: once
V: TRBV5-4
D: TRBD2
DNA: TGTGCCAGCAGCTTGCGGGTAGCGGGGATGGATACGCAGTATTTT
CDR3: CASSLRVAGMDTQYF

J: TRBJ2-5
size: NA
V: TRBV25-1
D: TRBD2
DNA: TGTGCCAGCAGTGATCCGAAGACTAGCCAAGGGGAGACCCAGTACTTC
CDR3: CASSDPKTSQGETQYF

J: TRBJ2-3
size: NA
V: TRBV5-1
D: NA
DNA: TGCGCCAGCAGCTTATACACCGGGTTGGTAGATACGCAGTATTTT
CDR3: CASSLYTGLVDTQYF

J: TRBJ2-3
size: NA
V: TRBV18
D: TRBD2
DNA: TGTGCCAGCTCACCACTTGGGACTAGCGGGAACACAGATACGCAGTATTTT
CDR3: CASSPLGTSGNTDTQYF

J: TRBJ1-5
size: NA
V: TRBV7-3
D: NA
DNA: TGTGCCAGCAGCGTGGACAGAAATCAGCCCCAGCATTTT
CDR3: CASSVDRNQPQHF

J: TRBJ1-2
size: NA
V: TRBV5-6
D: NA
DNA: TGTGCCAGCAGCTTGCTGGCAGCTAACTATGGCTACACCTTC
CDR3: CASSLLAANYGYTF

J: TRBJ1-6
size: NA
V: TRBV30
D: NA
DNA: TGTGCCTGGAGTATTGAGGATAATTCACCCCTCCACTTT
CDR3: CAWSIEDNSPLHF

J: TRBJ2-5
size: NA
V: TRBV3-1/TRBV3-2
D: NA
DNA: TGTGCCAGCAGCCCAGACTACCAAGAGACCCAGTACTTC
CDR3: CASSPDYQETQYF

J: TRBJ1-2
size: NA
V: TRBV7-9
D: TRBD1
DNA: TGTGCCAGCAACGGACAGGGCCCCTTGGGTGGCTACACCTTC
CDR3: CASNGQGPLGGYTF

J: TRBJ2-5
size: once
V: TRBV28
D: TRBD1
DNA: TGTGCCAGCAGCCCACGACAGGGGATGGAGACCCAGTACTTC
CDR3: CASSPRQGMETQYF

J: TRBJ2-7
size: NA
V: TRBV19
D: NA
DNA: TGTGCCAGTAGCAGCCAGGGGTACGAGCAGTACTTC
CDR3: CASSSQGYEQYF

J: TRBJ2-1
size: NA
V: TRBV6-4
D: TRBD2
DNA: TGTGCCAGCAGAGCGGGGCCCGACCGCAATGAGCAGTTCTTC
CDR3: CASRAGPDRNEQFF